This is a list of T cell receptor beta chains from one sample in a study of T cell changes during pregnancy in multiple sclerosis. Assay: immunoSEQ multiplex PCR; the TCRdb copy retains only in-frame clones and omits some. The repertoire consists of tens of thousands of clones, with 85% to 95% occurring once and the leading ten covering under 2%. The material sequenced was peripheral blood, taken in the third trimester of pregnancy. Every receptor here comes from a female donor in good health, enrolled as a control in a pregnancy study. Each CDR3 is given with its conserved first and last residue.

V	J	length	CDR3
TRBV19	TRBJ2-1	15	CATSLTSGAYNEQFF
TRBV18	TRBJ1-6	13	CASSPNRGSPLHF
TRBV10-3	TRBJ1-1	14	CAISDPGGNTEAFF
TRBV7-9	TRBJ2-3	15	CASSNRDRGSDTQYF
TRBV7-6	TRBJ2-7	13	CASSLIPGNEQYF
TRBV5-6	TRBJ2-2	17	CASRRTGGFLGTGELFF
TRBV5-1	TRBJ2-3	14	CASRPGQSWDTQYF
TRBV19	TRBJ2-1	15	CASRKPGTIHNEQFF
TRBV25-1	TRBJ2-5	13	CASSGQGTETQYF
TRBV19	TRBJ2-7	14	CASSIGEGAYEQYF
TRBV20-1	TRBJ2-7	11	CSAARQNEQYF
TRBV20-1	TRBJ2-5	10	CSAHRETQYF
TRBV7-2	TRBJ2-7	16	CASSPGQGRQFYEQYF
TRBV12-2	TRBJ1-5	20	CASRFISRGQDRGHHQPQHF
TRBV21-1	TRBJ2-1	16	CASSPTTDQGHNEQFF
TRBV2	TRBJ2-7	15	CASSEGGTSSYEQYF
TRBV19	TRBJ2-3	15	CASSIGDSGTDTQYF
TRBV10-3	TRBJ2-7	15	CAISEQLSPLYEQYF
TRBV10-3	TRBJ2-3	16	CAISGQASGSGNTQYF
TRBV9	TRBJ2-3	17	CASGEPGTFSFTDTQYF
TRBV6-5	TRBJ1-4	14	CASSPRATNEKLFF
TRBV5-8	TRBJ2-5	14	CASSPAGSRETQYF
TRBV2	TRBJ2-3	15	CASSWGGGRTDTQYF
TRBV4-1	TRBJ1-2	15	CASSQDDRPYKGYTF
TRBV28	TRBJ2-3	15	CASSLQGQGRDTQYF
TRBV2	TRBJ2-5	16	CASSGGSGGIQETQYF
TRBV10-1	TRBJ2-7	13	CAKRSRGLYEQYF
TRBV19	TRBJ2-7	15	CASSAGQGLSYEQYF
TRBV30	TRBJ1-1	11	CASREGAEAFF
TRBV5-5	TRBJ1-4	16	CASSLAGGSANEKLFF
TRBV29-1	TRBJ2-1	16	CSVEDSGSSSYNEQFF
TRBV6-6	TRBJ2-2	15	CASSYTDREHGELFF
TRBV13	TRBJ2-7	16	CASSPLSGRYSYEQYF
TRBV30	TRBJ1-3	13	CAWSETGGNTIYF
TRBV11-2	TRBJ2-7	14	CASSLARYSYEQYF
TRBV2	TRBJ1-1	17	CASSDGGFGSVNTEAFF
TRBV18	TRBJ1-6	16	CASSPRQATDNSPLHF
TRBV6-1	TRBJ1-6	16	CASSGQGAFPTSPLHF
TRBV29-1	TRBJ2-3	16	CSVEGSGGGVVDTQYF
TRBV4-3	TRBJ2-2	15	CASSQEQGITGELFF
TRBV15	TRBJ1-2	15	CATSRVLDSIYGYTF
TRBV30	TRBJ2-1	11	CASTARDEQFF
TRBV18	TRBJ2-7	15	CASSPQEMSSYEQYF
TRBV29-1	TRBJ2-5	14	CSVAPQGAGETQYF
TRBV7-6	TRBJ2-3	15	CASSLGTTAADTQYF
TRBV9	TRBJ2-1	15	CASSVGAGGTDEQFF
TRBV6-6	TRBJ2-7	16	CASRTSGTSGSYEQYF
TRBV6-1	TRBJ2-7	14	CASSSQGATYEQYF
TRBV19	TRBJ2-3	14	CATRVGLAGDTQYF
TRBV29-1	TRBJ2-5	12	CSAQPSGGTQYF
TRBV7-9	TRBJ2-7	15	CASSLVRGESYEQYF
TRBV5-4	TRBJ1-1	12	CASSETGGMAFF
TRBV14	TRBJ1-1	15	CASSPYTRVNTEAFF
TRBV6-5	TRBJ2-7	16	CASSYSLTFSRYEQYF
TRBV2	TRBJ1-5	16	CASDKTGGSVGQPQHF
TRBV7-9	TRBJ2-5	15	CASSPRGAGGETQYF
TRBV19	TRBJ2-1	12	CASRGWDYEQFF
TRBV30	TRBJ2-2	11	CAWRQSGELFF
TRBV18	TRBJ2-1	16	CASSPASSGLRGEQFF